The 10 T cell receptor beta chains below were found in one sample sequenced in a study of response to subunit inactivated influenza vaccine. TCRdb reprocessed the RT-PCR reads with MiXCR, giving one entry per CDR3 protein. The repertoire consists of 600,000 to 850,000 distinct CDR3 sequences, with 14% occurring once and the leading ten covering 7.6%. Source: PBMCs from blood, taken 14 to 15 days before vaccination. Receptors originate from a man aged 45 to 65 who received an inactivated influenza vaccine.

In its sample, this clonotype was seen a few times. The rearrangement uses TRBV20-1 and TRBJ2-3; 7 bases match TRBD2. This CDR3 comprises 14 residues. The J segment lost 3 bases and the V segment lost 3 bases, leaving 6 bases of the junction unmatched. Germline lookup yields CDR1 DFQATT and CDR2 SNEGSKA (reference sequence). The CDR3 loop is CSASGLAATDTQYF. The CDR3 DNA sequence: TGCAGTGCTAGTGGGCTAGCGGCAACAGATACGCAGTATTTT.

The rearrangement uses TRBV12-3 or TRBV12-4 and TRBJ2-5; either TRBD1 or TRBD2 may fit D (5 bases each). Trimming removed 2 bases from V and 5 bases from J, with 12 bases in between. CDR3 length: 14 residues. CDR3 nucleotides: TGTGCCAGCAGTTTAACCGGGGCGACGGAGACCCAGTACTTC. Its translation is CASSLTGATETQYF.

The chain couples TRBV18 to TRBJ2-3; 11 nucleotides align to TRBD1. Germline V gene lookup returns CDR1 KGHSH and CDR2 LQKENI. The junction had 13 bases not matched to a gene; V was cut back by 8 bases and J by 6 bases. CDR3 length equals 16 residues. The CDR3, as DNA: TGTGCCAGCCGGCGGACAGGGGGCGTCGCCCTGGATACGCAGTATTTT. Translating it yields CASRRTGGVALDTQYF.

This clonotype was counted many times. CDR3 sequence (DNA): TGTGCCAGCAGCCCACCGGGGACACAGAACTACGAGCAGTACTTC. This gives the protein CASSPPGTQNYEQYF. V and J are TRBV7-9 and TRBJ2-7; tentative D call: TRBD1 (6 bases). The CDR3 runs 15 residues. Germline-derived CDR1 and CDR2 are SEHNR and FQNEAQ (reference sequence). V lost 5 bases to trimming and J lost 3 bases, with 17 bases between them.

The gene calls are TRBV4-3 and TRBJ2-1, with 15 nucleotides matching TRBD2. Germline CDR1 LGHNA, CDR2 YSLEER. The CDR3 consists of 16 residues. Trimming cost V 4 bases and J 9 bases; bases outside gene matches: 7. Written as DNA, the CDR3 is TGCGCCAGCAGCCTAGGACTAGCGGGAGGGAATGGTGAGCAGTTCTTC. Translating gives CASSLGLAGGNGEQFF.

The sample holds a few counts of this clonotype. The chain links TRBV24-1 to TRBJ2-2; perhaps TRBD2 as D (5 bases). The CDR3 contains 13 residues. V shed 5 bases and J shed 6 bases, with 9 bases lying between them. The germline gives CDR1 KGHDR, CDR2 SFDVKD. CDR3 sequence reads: CATSGGRAGELFF. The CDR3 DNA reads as TGTGCCACCAGTGGAGGGCGGGCCGGGGAGCTGTTTTTT.

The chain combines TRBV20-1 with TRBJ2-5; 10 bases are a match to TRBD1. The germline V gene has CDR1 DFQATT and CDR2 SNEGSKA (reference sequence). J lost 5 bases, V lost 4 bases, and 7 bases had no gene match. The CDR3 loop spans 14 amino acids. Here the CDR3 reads CSATGTGAGETQYF. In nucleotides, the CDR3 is TGCAGTGCTACCGGGACAGGGGCGGGTGAGACCCAGTACTTC.

The CDR3 region is CSVLEGLAQTQYF. The CDR3 DNA reads as TGCAGCGTCTTAGAGGGGTTGGCGCAGACCCAGTACTTC. The chain uses TRBV29-1 and TRBJ2-5, with D perhaps assigned TRBD1 or TRBD2 (5 bases each). The CDR3 consists of 13 residues. V was pared by 6 bases and J by 6 bases, with 17 bases between. The germline V gene encodes CDR1 SQVTM and CDR2 ANQGSEA.

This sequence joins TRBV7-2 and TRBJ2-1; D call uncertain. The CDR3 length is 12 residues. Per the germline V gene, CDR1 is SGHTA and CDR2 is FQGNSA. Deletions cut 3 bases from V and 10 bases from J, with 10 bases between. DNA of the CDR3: TGTGCCAGCAGCTTTATGCGCCCAGAGCAGTTCTTC. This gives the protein CASSFMRPEQFF.

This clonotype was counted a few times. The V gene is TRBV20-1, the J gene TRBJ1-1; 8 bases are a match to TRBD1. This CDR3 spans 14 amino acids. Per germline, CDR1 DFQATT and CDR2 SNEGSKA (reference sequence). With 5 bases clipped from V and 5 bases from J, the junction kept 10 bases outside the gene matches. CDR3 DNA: TGCAGTGCTGCGGGACAGGCCGCAGGTACTGAAGCTTTCTTT. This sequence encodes CSAAGQAAGTEAFF.